Reported below is one T cell receptor beta chain. Profiled with immunoSEQ multiplex PCR; TCRdb holds only in-frame clones, not every one. This table holds about 710,000 clones, around 87% found once. This entry comes from a study of shared T cell receptors in the human thymus. A further study also used this sample, focusing on human thymus T cells. That paper states: Thymic tissue was derived from resections collected during corrective heart surgery. As related research reported, thymic repertoires overlapped highly among unrelated individuals.

The sequence derives from a boy younger than two with a congenital heart defect. The sequenced material came from thymocytes.

The CDR3 region is CASSLIPASGRDEQFF. CDR3 DNA: TGTGCCAGCAGTTTAATTCCGGCTAGCGGGAGGGATGAGCAGTTCTTC. The chain is built from TRBV28 and TRBJ2-1; 12 positions agree with TRBD2. The CDR3 length is 16 residues. V was pared by 2 bases and J by 8 bases, with 7 bases of the junction left unmatched. Germline CDR1 is MDHEN and CDR2 is SYDVKM.